This T cell receptor (beta chain) came from a study of regulatory T cells in long-lasting Graves disease. Study-wide findings and caveats: Those with persistent disease had in common more public clonotypes (about 2,500) than new patients (roughly 1,000).

In building TCR beta libraries, iRepertoire HTBI primers were used together with Arm-PCR of CDR3 regions. One entry per CDR3 protein results from TCRdb running MiXCR on the multiplex PCR reads. The sample shows 400,000 to 450,000 distinct CDR3 sequences, 14% to 15% of them seen only once. Described time point: newly diagnosed GD, antithyroid drugs for less than 3 months. RNA extracted from PBMCs served as the sequencing template. This clonotype has more than one count but fewer than ten. The antigen is unknown. This CDR3 comprises 18 residues. Germline V gene sequence: CDR1 KGHSH, CDR2 LQKENI. The V gene end was trimmed by 1 base and the J gene end by 10 bases; junction bases not matched to a gene: 12. The sample also formed part of further work on T cells in Graves' hyperthyroidism and ophthalmopathy.

The chain recombines TRBV18 with TRBJ1-6, with 11 positions matching TRBD1. The sequence was obtained from a woman aged 25 to 45 with Graves disease. Material: peripheral blood mononuclear cells (PBMCs), obtained at new diagnosis, from a patient treated with antithyroid drugs. For the CDR3, the DNA is TGTGCCAGCTCACCACTAAGTCCTGGACAGGGGGCCGGATCACCCCTCCACTTT. It encodes CASSPLSPGQGAGSPLHF.